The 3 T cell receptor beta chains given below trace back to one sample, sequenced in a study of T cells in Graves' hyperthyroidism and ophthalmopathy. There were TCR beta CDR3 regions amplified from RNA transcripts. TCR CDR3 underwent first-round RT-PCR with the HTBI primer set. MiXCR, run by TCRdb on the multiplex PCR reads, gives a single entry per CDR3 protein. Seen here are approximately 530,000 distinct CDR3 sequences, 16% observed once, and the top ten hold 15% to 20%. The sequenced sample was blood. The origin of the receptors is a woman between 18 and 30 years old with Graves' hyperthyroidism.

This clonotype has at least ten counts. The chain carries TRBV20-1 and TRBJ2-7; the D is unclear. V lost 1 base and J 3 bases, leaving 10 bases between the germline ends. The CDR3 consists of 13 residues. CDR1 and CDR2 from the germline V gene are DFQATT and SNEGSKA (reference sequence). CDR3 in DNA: TGCAGTGCTAGAGGCGGACCAGACTACGAGCAGTACTTC. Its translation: CSARGGPDYEQYF.

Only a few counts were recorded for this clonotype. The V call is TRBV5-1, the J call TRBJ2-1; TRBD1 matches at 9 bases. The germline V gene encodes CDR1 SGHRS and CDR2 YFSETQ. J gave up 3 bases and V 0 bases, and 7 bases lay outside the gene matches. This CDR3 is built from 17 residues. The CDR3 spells CASSLGTGTGNYNEQFF. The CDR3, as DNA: TGCGCCAGCAGCTTGGGGACCGGGACAGGGAACTACAATGAGCAGTTCTTC.

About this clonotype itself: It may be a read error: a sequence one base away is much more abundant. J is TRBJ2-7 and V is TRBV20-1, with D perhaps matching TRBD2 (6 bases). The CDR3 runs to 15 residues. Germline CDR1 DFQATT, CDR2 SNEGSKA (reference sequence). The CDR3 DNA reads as TGCAGTGCTATCGGGCCCTCAGCGGGTCCCTACGAGCGGTACTTC. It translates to CSAIGPSAGPYERYF.